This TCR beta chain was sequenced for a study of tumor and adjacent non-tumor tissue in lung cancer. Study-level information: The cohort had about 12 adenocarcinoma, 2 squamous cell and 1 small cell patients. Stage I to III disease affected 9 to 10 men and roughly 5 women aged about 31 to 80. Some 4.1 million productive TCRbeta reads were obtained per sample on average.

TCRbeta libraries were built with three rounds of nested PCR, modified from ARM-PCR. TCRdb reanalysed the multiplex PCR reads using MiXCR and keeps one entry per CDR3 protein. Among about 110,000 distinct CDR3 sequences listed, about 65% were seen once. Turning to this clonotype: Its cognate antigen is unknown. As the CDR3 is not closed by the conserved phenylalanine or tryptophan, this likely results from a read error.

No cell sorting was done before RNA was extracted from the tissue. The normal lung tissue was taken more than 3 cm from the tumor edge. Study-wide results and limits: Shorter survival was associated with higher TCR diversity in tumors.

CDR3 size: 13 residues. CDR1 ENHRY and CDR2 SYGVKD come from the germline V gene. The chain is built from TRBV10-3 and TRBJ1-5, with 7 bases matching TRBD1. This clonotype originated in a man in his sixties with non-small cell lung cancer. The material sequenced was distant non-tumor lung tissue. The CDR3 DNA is TGTGCCAGTAGACAGGGCCGCAATCAGTCCCAGCATTAT. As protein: CASRQGRNQSQHY.